The rows below give T cell receptor beta chains drawn from one sample of a study of T cell changes during pregnancy in multiple sclerosis. This table comes from immunoSEQ multiplex PCR, and its TCRdb copy is limited to in-frame clones, with some not included. The sample includes roughly 40,000 clones, roughly nine tenths of them seen just once. The specimen was CD4+ T cells from peripheral blood mononuclear cells, collected before pregnancy. Every receptor here comes from a female donor with multiple sclerosis, enrolled in a pregnancy study. CDR3s leave out the opening cysteine and the closing phenylalanine or tryptophan. Part of the rows lack a size; the others show once, few, many or a class for expanded clones.

v_gene | abundance | CDR3aa
TRBV6-5 | . | ASSSPGQGIDEQY
TRBV4-3 | . | ASSRSGLGGETQY
TRBV5-5 | . | ASSLIGGMGSNQPQH
TRBV7-6 | once | ASSSGLSETQY
TRBV5-5 | . | ASSLDSYSNQPQH
TRBV30 | once | AWSQVEETQY
TRBV2 | . | ASSYPGGQETQY
TRBV30 | . | AWSVSGGEQY
TRBV6-6 | once | ASLQGHTSYGYT
TRBV7-2 | . | ASSLGQGLGYGYT
TRBV7-3 | once | ASSLWGQGSEQY
TRBV18 | . | ASSLGTKDQPQH
TRBV27 | . | ASTLSLGTSGGIGEQF
TRBV7-2 | few | ASSLDRRNTEAF
TRBV7-2 | once | ASSLDRDQPQH
TRBV19 | . | ASSIVPGANYGYT
TRBV9 | . | ASSVVEASPYGYT
TRBV6-5 | once | ASSTTGSSGNTIY
TRBV7-3 | . | ASSGGASTDTQY
TRBV7-2 | . | ASRSQGSNQPQH
TRBV19 | . | ASSLNTGELYGYT
TRBV5-6 | . | ASSLTGPNTEAF